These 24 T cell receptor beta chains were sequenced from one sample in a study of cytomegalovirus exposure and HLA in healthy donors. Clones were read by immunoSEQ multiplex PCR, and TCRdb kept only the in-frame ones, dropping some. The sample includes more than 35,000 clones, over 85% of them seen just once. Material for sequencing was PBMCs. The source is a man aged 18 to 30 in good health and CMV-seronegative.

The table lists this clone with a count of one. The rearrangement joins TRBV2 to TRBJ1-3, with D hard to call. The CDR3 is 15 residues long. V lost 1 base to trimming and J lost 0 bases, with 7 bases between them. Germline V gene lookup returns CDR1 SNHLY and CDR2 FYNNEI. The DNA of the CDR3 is TGTGCCAGCAGTGAAGGTTTACTCTCTGGAAACACCATATATTTT. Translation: CASSEGLLSGNTIYF.

CDR3: CASSFPPGQGASYGYTF. The CDR3 DNA is TGCGCCAGCAGCTTTCCCCCGGGACAGGGGGCCTCCTATGGCTACACCTTC. The V and J genes are TRBV5-1 and TRBJ1-2, with TRBD1 matching 12 bases. V dropped 2 bases and J dropped 4; count of bases not matched to a gene: 9. Germline assignment: CDR1 SGHRS and CDR2 YFSETQ. The CDR3 has 17 residues.

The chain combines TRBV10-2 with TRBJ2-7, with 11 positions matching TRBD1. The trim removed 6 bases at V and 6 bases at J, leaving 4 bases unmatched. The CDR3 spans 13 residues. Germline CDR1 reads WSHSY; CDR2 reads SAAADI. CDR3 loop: CASRPGTGGEQYF. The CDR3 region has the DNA TGCGCCAGCAGACCCGGGACAGGGGGCGAGCAGTACTTC.

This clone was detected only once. CDR3: CASSLQRQSFEQYF. The CDR3 nucleotides read TGTGCCAGCAGCTTACAGCGACAGAGTTTCGAGCAGTACTTC. The chain joins TRBV11-2 to TRBJ2-7; D perhaps matches TRBD1 (5 bases). CDR1 SGHAT and CDR2 FQNNGV come from the germline V gene. This CDR3 has 14 residues. V lost 2 bases, J lost 6 bases, and 14 bases lay in between.

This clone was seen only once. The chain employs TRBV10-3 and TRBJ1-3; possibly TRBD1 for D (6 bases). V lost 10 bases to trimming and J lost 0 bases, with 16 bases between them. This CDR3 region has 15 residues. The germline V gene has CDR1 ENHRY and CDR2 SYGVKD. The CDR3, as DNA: TGTGCCACCAAGACAGGCACCGACTCTGGAAACACCATATATTTT. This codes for CATKTGTDSGNTIYF.

The CDR3 protein is CASSLVAGGGGETQYF. The DNA for the CDR3 is TGTGCCAGCAGCTTAGTGGCAGGGGGCGGTGGGGAGACCCAGTACTTC. The rearrangement uses TRBV7-2 and TRBJ2-5, with TRBD1 matching over 8 bases. CDR3 size: 16 residues. J was trimmed by 5 bases and V by 1 base; bases with no gene match: 9. The germline V gene encodes CDR1 SGHTA and CDR2 FQGNSA. The complete variable domain, with remaining parts taken from reference TRBV7-2 and TRBJ2-5, reads GAGVSQSPSNKVTEKGKDVELRCDPISGHTALYWYRQSLGQGLEFLIYFQGNSAPDKSGLPSDRFSAERTGGSVSTLTIQRTQQEDSAVYLCASSLVAGGGGETQYFGPGTRLLVL.

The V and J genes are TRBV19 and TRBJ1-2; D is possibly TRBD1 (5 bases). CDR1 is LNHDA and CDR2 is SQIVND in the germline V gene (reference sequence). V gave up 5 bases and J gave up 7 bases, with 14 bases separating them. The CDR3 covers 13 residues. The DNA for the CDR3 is TGTGCCAGTAGTGATAGGACATCCTTTGGCTACACCTTC. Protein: CASSDRTSFGYTF.

CDR3 DNA: TGTGCCAGCAGGGATACAGGGGGCATCGGGGAGCTGTTTTTT. This translates into CASRDTGGIGELFF. V gene TRBV2 combines with J gene TRBJ2-2, with 9 bases identical to TRBD1. CDR3 length: 14 residues. J gave up 7 bases and V 6 bases, and 6 bases lay outside the gene matches. Germline V CDR1 and CDR2: SNHLY, FYNNEI.

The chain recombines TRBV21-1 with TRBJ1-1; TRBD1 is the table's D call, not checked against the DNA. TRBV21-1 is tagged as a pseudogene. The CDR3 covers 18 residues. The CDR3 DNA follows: TGTGCCAGCAGCAAAGCAATCCGGGACAGGGGATTGAACACTGAAGCTTTCTTT. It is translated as CASSKAIRDRGLNTEAFF.

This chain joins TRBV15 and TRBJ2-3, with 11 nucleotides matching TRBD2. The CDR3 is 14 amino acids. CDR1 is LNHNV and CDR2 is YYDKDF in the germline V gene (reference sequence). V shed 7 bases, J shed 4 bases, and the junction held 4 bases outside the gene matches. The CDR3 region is CATTTSGRADTQYF. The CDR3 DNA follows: TGTGCCACCACTACTAGCGGGAGAGCAGATACGCAGTATTTT. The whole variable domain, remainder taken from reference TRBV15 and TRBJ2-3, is DAMVIQNPRYQVTQFGKPVTLSCSQTLNHNVMYWYQQKSSQAPKLLFHYYDKDFNNEADTPDNFQSRRPNTSFCFLDIRSPGLGDTAMYLCATTTSGRADTQYFGPGTRLTVL.

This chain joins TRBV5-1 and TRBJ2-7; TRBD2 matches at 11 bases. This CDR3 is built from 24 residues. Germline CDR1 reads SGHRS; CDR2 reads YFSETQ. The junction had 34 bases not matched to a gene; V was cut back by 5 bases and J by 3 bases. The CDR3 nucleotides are TGCGCCAGCAGACAGGGTTTAGCCCCTACCCGATCTACTAGCGGGAGAGGATTGAGCTACGAGCAGTACTTC. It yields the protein CASRQGLAPTRSTSGRGLSYEQYF.

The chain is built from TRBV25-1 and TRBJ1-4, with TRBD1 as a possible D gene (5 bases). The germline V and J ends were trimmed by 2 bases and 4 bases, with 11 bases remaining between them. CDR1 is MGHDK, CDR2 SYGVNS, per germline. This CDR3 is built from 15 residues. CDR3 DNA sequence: TGTGCCAGCAGTGAACAGGGATCAAGTAATGAAAAACTGTTTTTT. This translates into CASSEQGSSNEKLFF.

The CDR3 is CASSPPRGRGPEAFF. The CDR3, as DNA: TGTGCCAGCTCACCACCGAGGGGGCGCGGGCCTGAAGCTTTCTTT. The chain combines TRBV18 with TRBJ1-1; 7 bases agree with TRBD1. Per germline, CDR1 KGHSH and CDR2 LQKENI. This CDR3 contains 15 residues. The V and J ends lost 0 bases and 6 bases, in that order; junction bases with no gene match: 7.

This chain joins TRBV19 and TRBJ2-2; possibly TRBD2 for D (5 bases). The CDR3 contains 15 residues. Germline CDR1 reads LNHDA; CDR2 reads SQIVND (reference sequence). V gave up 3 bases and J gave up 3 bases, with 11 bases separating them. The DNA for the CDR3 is TGTGCCAGTAGTATTCGCCTAGCCTACACCGGGGAGCTGTTTTTT. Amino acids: CASSIRLAYTGELFF. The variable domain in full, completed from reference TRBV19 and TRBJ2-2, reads DGGITQSPKYLFRKEGQNVTLSCEQNLNHDAMYWYRQDPGQGLRLIYYSQIVNDFQKGDIAEGYSVSREKKESFPLTVTSAQKNPTAFYLCASSIRLAYTGELFFGEGSRLTVL.

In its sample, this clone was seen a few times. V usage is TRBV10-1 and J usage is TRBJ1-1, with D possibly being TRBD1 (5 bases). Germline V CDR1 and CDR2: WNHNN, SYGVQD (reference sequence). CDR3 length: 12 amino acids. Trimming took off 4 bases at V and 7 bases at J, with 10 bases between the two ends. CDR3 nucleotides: TGCGCCAGCAGTGTCCCCGGGGGTGAAGCTTTCTTT. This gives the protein CASSVPGGEAFF.

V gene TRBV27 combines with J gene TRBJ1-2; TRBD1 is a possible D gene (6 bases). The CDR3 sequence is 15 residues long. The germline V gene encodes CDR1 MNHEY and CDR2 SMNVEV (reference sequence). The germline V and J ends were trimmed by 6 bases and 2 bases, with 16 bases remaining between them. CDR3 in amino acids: CASREQGGRNYGYTF. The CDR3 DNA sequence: TGTGCCAGCAGGGAACAGGGAGGGAGGAACTATGGCTACACCTTC.

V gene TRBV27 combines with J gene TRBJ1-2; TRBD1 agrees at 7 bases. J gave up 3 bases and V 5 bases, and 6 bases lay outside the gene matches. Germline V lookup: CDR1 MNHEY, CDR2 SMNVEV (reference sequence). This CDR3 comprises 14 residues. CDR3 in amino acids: CASSLQGQDYGYTF. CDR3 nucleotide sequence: TGTGCCAGCAGTCTACAGGGGCAAGACTATGGCTACACCTTC.

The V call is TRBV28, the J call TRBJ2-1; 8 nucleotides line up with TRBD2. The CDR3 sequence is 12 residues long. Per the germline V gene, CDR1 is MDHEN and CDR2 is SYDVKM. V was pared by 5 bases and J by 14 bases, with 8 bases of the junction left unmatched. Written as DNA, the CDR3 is TGTGCCAGCAGTAGAGGGGGGCGGGAGGAGTTCTTC. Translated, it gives CASSRGGREEFF.

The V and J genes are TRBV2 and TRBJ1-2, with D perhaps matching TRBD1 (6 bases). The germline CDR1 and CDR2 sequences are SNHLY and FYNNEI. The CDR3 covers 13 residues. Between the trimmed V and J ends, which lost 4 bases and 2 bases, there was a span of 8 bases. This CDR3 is CASSGDNNYGYTF. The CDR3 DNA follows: TGTGCCAGCAGTGGGGACAACAACTATGGCTACACCTTC. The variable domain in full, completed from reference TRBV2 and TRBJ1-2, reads EPEVTQTPSHQVTQMGQEVILRCVPISNHLYFYWYRQILGQKVEFLVSFYNNEISEKSEIFDDQFSVERPDGSNFTLKIRSTKLEDSAMYFCASSGDNNYGYTFGSGTRLTVV.

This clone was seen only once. CDR3 amino acids: CASSLGDSSYNEQFF. CDR3 DNA sequence: TGTGCCAGCAGCTTAGGAGACAGCTCCTACAATGAGCAGTTCTTC. This rearrangement joins TRBV5-5 to TRBJ2-1; maybe TRBD1 (5 bases). CDR3 length: 15 amino acids. The V gene lost 2 bases and the J gene lost 0 bases, with 9 bases spanning the gap. CDR1 and CDR2 from the germline V gene are SGHKS and YYEKEE (reference sequence).

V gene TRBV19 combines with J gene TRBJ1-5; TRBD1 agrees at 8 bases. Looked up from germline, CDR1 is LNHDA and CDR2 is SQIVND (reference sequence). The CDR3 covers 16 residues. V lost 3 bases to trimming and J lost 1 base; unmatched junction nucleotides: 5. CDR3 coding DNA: TGTGCCAGTAGTATCAGGGGGCGCGGGAGCAATCAGCCCCAGCATTTT. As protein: CASSIRGRGSNQPQHF. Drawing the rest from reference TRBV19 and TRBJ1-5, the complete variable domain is DGGITQSPKYLFRKEGQNVTLSCEQNLNHDAMYWYRQDPGQGLRLIYYSQIVNDFQKGDIAEGYSVSREKKESFPLTVTSAQKNPTAFYLCASSIRGRGSNQPQHFGDGTRLSIL.

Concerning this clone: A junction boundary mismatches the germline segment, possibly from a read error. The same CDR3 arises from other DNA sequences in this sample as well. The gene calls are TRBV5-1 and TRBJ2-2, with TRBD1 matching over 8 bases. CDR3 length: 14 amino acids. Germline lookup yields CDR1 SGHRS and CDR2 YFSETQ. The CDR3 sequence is CASSRTGGAGELFF. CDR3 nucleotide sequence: TGTGCCAGCAGCAGAACAGGGGGAGCCGGGGAGCTGTTTTTT.

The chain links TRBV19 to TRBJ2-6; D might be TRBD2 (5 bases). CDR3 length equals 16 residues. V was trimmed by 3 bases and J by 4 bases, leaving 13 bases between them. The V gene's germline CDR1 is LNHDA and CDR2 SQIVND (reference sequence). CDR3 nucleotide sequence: TGTGCCAGTAGTATTCGTGAGGGTGGAGGGGCCAACGTCCTGACTTTC. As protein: CASSIREGGGANVLTF.

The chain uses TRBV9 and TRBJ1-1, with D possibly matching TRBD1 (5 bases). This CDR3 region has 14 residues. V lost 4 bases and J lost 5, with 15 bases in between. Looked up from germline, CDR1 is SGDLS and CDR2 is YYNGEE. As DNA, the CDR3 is TGTGCCAGCAGCCCCCCCGGGGGGGGGACTGAAGCTTTCTTT. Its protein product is CASSPPGGGTEAFF.